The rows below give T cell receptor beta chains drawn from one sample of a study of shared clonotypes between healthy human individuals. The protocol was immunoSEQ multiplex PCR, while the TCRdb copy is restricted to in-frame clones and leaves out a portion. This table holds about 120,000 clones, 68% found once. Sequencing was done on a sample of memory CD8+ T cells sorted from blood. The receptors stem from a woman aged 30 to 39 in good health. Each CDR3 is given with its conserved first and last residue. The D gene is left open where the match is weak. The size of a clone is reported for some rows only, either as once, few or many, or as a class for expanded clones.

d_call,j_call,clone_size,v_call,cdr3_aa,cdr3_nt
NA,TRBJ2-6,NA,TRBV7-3,CASSAVAFGANVLTF,TGTGCCAGCAGCGCCGTAGCTTTTGGGGCCAACGTCCTGACTTTC
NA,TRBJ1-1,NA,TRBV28,CASSFDAYTEAFF,TGTGCCAGCAGTTTCGACGCATACACTGAAGCTTTCTTT
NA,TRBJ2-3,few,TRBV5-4,CASSREPTDTQYF,TGTGCCAGCAGCCGCGAACCCACAGATACGCAGTATTTT
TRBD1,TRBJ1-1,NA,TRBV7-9,CASSRDSWAFF,TGTGCCAGCAGTCGGGACAGTTGGGCTTTCTTT
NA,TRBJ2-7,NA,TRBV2,CASNSQGTNEQYF,TGTGCCAGCAACTCACAGGGTACCAACGAGCAGTACTTC
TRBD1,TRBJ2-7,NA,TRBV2,CASSPSGTGGNEQYF,TGTGCCAGCAGTCCCTCCGGGACAGGGGGCAACGAGCAGTACTTC
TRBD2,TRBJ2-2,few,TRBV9,CASSVYPSGVRSGELFF,TGTGCCAGCAGCGTATACCCTAGCGGAGTAAGGTCCGGGGAGCTGTTTTTT
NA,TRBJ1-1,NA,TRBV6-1,CASSIAATAEGEAFF,TGTGCCAGCAGCATCGCGGCCACAGCCGAGGGCGAAGCTTTCTTT
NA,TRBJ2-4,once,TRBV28,CASRSDRPLAGIAKNIQYF,TGTGCCAGCAGATCGGACCGTCCCCTGGCGGGGATTGCCAAAAACATTCAGTACTTC
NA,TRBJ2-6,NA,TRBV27,CASSWISGANVLTF,TGTGCCAGCAGTTGGATCTCTGGGGCCAACGTCCTGACTTTC
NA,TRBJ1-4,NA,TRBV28,CASSFRDGTNEKLFF,TGTGCCAGCAGTTTTAGAGACGGAACTAATGAAAAACTGTTTTTT
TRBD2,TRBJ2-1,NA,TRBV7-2,CASSSSPPGAGGYNEQFF,TGTGCCAGCAGCTCTAGCCCCCCTGGGGCGGGAGGCTACAATGAGCAGTTCTTC
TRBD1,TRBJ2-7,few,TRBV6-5,CASRPGTGGYEQYF,TGTGCCAGCAGGCCCGGGACAGGGGGGTACGAGCAGTACTTC
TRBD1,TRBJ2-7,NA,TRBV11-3,CASSSGQGSEQYF,TGTGCCAGCAGCTCCGGACAGGGGAGCGAGCAGTACTTC
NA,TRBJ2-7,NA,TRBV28,CASSKQVSWPYEQYF,TGTGCCAGCAGTAAACAGGTCTCATGGCCCTACGAGCAGTACTTC
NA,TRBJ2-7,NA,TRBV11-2,CASYDRSAAHEQYF,TGTGCCAGCTACGACCGCTCCGCGGCCCACGAGCAGTACTTC
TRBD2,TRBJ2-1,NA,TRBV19,CATSGTSGINEQFF,TGTGCCACAAGCGGGACTAGCGGGATCAATGAGCAGTTCTTC
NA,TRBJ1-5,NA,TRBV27,CASSLLGANQPQHF,TGTGCCAGCAGTTTATTGGGGGCGAATCAGCCCCAGCATTTT
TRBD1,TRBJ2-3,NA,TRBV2,CALPGGRRAGEDTQYF,TGTGCCCTACCAGGGGGTCGACGGGCTGGGGAAGATACGCAGTATTTT
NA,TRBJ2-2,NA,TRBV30,CAWRSGLTTVTGELFF,TGTGCCTGGAGAAGTGGGCTTACGACTGTAACCGGGGAGCTGTTTTTT
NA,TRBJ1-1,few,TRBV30,CAWSVFTEAFF,TGTGCCTGGAGTGTATTTACTGAAGCTTTCTTT
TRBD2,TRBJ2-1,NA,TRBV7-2,CASSLGLGGLDEQFF,TGTGCCAGCAGCTTGGGACTAGGGGGATTGGATGAGCAGTTCTTC
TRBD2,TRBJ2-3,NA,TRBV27,CASSLVLAGTDTQYF,TGTGCCAGCAGTTTAGTACTAGCGGGCACAGATACGCAGTATTTT
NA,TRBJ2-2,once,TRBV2,CASSQTGPNTGELFF,TGTGCCAGCAGCCAAACGGGACCAAACACCGGGGAGCTGTTTTTT
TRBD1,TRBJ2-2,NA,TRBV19,CASSRGQGVDRELFF,TGTGCCAGTAGCAGAGGACAGGGGGTCGACCGGGAGCTGTTTTTT
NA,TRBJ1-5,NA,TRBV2,CASSVWTANNQPQHF,TGTGCCAGCAGTGTATGGACAGCAAACAATCAGCCCCAGCATTTT
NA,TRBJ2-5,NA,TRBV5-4,CASSKDSDYQYQETQYF,TGTGCCAGCAGCAAAGATTCGGACTACCAGTACCAAGAGACCCAGTACTTC
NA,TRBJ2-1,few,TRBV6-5,CASSYRPQGSHEQFF,TGTGCCAGCAGTTACCGCCCACAGGGCTCCCATGAGCAGTTCTTC
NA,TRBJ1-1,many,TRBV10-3,CAISDPGGVTEAFF,TGTGCCATCAGTGACCCAGGCGGGGTTACTGAAGCTTTCTTT
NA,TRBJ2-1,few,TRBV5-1,CASSPWSSAPEQFF,TGCGCCAGCAGCCCCTGGAGTTCCGCCCCGGAGCAGTTCTTC
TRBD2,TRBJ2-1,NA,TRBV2,CASSEAMAGGGNEQFF,TGTGCCAGCAGTGAAGCCATGGCGGGAGGGGGCAATGAGCAGTTCTTC
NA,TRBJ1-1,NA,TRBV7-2,CASSLMAYRRMNTEAFF,TGTGCCAGCAGCTTAATGGCCTATCGACGGATGAACACTGAAGCTTTCTTT
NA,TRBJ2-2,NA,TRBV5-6,CASSLGDTGELFF,TGTGCCAGCAGCTTGGGAGACACCGGGGAGCTGTTTTTT
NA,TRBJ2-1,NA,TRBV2,CASSEWEYNEQFF,TGTGCCAGCAGTGAATGGGAGTACAATGAGCAGTTCTTC
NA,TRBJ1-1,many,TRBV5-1,CASNSPTEEAFF,TGCGCCAGCAATTCACCGACCGAAGAAGCTTTCTTT
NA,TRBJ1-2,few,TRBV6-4,CASSTEGGNHYGYTF,TGTGCCAGCAGTACCGAAGGAGGGAATCACTATGGCTACACCTTC
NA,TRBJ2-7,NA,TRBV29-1,CSVEDPHSYEQYF,TGCAGCGTTGAAGATCCCCATTCCTACGAGCAGTACTTC
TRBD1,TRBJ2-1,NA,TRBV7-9,CASPDRGNEQFF,TGTGCCAGCCCGGACAGGGGTAATGAGCAGTTCTTC
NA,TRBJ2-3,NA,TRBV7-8,CASSLIPDSSSTDTQYF,TGTGCCAGCAGCTTAATCCCCGACAGCTCTAGCACAGATACGCAGTATTTT
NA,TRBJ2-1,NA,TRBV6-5,CASSYSDASSYNEQFF,TGTGCCAGCAGTTACTCGGACGCCAGCTCCTACAATGAGCAGTTCTTC
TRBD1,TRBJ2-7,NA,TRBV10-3,CAISEDRVMTYEQYF,TGTGCCATCAGTGAGGACAGGGTGATGACCTACGAGCAGTACTTC
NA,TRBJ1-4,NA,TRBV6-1,CASSEGTGANEKLFF,TGTGCCAGCAGTGAAGGAACAGGCGCTAATGAAAAACTGTTTTTT
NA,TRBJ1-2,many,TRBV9,CASSDHDGDLAPLYGYTF,TGTGCCAGCAGCGACCACGACGGTGACCTTGCGCCACTCTATGGCTACACCTTC
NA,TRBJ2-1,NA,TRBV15,CATSRESRGVDEQFF,TGTGCCACCAGCAGAGAGTCGCGGGGAGTCGATGAGCAGTTCTTC
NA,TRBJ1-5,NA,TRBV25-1,CASSSQDCDCNQPQHF,TGTGCCAGCAGCTCCCAAGACTGCGATTGTAATCAGCCCCAGCATTTT
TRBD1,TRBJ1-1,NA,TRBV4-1,CASSHLQGRDTEAFF,TGCGCCAGCAGCCATCTACAGGGGAGGGACACTGAAGCTTTCTTT
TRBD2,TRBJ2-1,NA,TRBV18,CASSSITSGSSYNEQFF,TGTGCCAGCTCATCAATAACTAGCGGGAGTTCCTACAATGAGCAGTTCTTC
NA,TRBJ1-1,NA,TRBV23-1,CASSLDLITEAFF,TGCGCCAGCAGTCTGGACCTTATAACTGAAGCTTTCTTT
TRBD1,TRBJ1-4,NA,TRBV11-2,CASSPGQSNEKLFF,TGTGCCAGCAGCCCGGGACAGAGCAATGAAAAACTGTTTTTT
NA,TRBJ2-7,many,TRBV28,CASSLGPLEGVDEQYF,TGTGCCAGCAGCCTAGGACCCCTTGAAGGGGTGGACGAGCAGTACTTC
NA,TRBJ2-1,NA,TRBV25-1,CASSLLAGEQFF,TGTGCCAGCAGTCTATTGGCGGGCGAGCAGTTCTTC
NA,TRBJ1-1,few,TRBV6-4,CASSEAENTEAFF,TGTGCCAGCAGTGAGGCAGAGAACACTGAAGCTTTCTTT
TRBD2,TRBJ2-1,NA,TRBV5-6,CASSLFLAGGDEQFF,TGTGCCAGCAGCTTGTTCCTAGCGGGAGGTGATGAGCAGTTCTTC
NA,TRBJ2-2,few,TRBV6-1,CASSELKGTGELFF,TGTGCCAGCAGTGAACTCAAAGGCACCGGGGAGCTGTTTTTT
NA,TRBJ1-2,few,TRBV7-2,CASSLATQGWNYGYTF,TGTGCCAGCAGCTTAGCTACACAGGGATGGAACTATGGCTACACCTTC
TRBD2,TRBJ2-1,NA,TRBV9,CASSVGAGRGGSSYNEQFF,TGTGCCAGCAGCGTAGGAGCTGGTAGAGGCGGGAGCTCCTACAATGAGCAGTTCTTC
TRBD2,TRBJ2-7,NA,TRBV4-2,CASSQEESSGSYEQYF,TGTGCCAGCAGCCAAGAGGAGTCTAGCGGCTCCTACGAGCAGTACTTC